This T cell receptor beta chain emerged from a study of Graves' ophthalmopathy and Graves' hyperthyroidism. Study details: Peripheral blood was obtained at first diagnosis, ahead of any treatment.

The table lists this clonotype with many counts. Transcripts of RNA were the source for amplifying TCR beta CDR3 regions. The workflow started with a first-round RT-PCR run with HTBI primers and then moved on to a second-round multiplex PCR. A single record per CDR3 protein comes from TCRdb applying MiXCR to the multiplex PCR reads. The table has about 390,000 distinct CDR3 sequences, 15% seen once. Other autoimmune diseases, uncontrolled infections, pregnancy or lactation led to the exclusion of patients. Material: peripheral blood. This sequence was found in a woman aged 18-29 years with stable Graves' hyperthyroidism.

This CDR3 is CASTLRGGMGQPQHF. In nucleotides, the CDR3 is TGTGCCAGTACCCTCCGCGGGGGGATGGGGCAGCCCCAGCATTTT. V gene TRBV19 combines with J gene TRBJ1-5; TRBD1 is a possible D gene (5 bases). V shed 7 bases and J shed 7 bases, with 20 bases lying between them. CDR3 length equals 15 residues. CDR1 and CDR2 (germline): LNHDA, SQIVND (reference sequence).